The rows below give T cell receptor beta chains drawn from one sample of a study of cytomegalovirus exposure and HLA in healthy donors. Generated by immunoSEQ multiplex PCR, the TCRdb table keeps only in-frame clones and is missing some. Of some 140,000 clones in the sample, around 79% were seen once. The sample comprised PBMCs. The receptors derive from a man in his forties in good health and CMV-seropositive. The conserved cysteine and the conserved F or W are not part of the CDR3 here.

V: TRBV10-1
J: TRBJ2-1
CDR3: ASSRRGEQF

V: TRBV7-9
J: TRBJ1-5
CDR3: ASSPIAGIPNQPQH

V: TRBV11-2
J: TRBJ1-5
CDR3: ASSWTGGNQPQH

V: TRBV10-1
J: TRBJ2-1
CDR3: ASSESGTSGYNEQF

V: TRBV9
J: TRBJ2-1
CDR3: ASSVDGTAYNEQF

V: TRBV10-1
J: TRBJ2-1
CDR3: ASSDTMGLAGANEQF

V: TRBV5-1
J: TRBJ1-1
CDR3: ASSPSTAGAAF

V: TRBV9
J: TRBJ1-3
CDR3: ASSVAGSGSTIY

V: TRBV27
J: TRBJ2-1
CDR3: ASSEAGAGEDEQF

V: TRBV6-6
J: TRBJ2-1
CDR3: ASREGWGNEQF

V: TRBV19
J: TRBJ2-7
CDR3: ASSFGTHDYEQY

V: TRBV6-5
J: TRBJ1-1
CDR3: ASRPDRNTEAF

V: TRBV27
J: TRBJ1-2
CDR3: ASSLAPDRSSNYGYT

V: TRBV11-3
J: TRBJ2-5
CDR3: ASSQGQQFQETQY

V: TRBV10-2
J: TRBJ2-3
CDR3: ASNDFSVTDTQY

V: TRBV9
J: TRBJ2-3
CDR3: ASSGNSYTDTQY

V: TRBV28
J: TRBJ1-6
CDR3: ASSPPEMFTLH

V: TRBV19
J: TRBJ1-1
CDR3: ASSIRGDGYLAF

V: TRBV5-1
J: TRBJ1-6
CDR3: ASSSGTTNSPLH

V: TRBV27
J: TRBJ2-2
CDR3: ASSPWTSGELF

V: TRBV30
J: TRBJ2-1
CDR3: AWTLMREQF

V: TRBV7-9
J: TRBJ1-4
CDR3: SSSFGGSEKLF

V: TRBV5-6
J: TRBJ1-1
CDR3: ASRSQGYTEAF

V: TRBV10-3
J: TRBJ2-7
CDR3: AISGSNRGRTYEQY

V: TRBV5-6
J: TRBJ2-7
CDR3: ASRGGVHTTYEQY

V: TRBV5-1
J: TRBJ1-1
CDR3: ASSLDNTNTEAF

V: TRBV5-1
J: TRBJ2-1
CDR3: ASSLWMLAGGYNEQF

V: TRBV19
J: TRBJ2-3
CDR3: ASALSSTDTQY

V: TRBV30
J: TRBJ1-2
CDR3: AWSVTSGVGT

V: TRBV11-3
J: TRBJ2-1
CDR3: ASSYTGTSGNEQF

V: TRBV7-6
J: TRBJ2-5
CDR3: ASSLLGTAQETQY

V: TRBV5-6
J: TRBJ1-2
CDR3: ASSFQRGVYGGYT

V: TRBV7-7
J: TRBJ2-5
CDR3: ASSPMVGGGGTQY

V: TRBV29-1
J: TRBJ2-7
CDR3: SVTGGTGYSYEQY

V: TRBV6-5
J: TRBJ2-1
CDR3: ASSELAGGNEQF

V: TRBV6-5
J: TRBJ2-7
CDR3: ASSYSWDSLYEQY

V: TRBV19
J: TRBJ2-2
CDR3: ASSDRVRNLDTGELF

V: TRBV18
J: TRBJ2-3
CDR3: ASSPGGPSTDTQY

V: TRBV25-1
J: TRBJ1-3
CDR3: ASSWGSANSGNTIY

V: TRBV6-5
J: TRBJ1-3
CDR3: ASSSARRGGNTIY

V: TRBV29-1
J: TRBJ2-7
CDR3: SEKRLARYEQY

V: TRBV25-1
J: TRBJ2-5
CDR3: ASSATGGAGTQY

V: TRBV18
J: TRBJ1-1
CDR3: ASSPVAYDRNLEAF

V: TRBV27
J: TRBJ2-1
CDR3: ASSLFTPGLAGVAEQF